The present T cell receptor (beta chain) was sequenced within a study of cytomegalovirus exposure and HLA in healthy donors. Clones were sequenced by immunoSEQ multiplex PCR, and TCRdb holds only the in-frame ones, with some missing. Seen here are about 130,000 clones, roughly four fifths observed once, and the top ten hold 30%. Study results and limitations: Associated with cytomegalovirus, according to the listing, were around 170 TCR beta chains. In a later analysis, first-cohort TCR clusters were found to tend to co-occur in the 130 or so validation repertoires.

A remark on this clone: The antigen remains unidentified.

From germline, CDR1 is KGHSH and CDR2 LQKENI. Trimming shortened V by 5 bases and J by 7 bases, and 8 bases separated the two germline ends. The CDR3 consists of 11 residues. The origin of this receptor is a young man in good health and CMV-seropositive. The chain carries TRBV18 and TRBJ1-1; the D gene is possibly TRBD1 (6 bases). What was sequenced was PBMCs. CDR3 DNA sequence: TGTGCCAGCTCAGCAGGGGTTGAAGCTTTCTTT. Translating it yields CASSAGVEAFF.